The 12 T cell receptor beta chains listed next were all sequenced from one sample in a study of blood T cells in healthy people across ages. Sample-barcoded 5' priming and a J-beta primer mix drove a second PCR of roughly 7 to 11 cycles. TCRdb re-derived calls from the 5' RACE reads in MiXCR, one entry per CDR3 protein. In the table there are hundreds of thousands of distinct CDR3 sequences, 36% of which are singletons. Source material: blood. All receptors derive from a man aged 18 to 35 in good health.

This clonotype showed up many times. J is TRBJ2-5 and V is TRBV2, with D tentatively TRBD2 (5 bases). Germline V gene data show CDR1 as SNHLY and CDR2 as FYNNEI. The CDR3 is 13 amino acids. V dropped 2 bases and J dropped 11 bases, with 15 bases sitting between them. CDR3 DNA: TGTGCCAGCAGTGAAATAGGGCTTAGGGAGCAGTACTTC. It yields the protein CASSEIGLREQYF. The full variable domain, rest sourced from reference TRBV2 and TRBJ2-5, is EPEVTQTPSHQVTQMGQEVILRCVPISNHLYFYWYRQILGQKVEFLVSFYNNEISEKSEIFDDQFSVERPDGSNFTLKIRSTKLEDSAMYFCASSEIGLREQYFGPGTRLLVL.

This clonotype has only one observation. At one of its ends the junction is not consistent with the germline gene, which may arise from a read error. This chain connects TRBV28 to TRBJ1-5; 7 nucleotides line up with TRBD1. The V gene's germline CDR1 is MDHEN and CDR2 SYDVKM. This CDR3 is 15 amino acids long. DNA of the CDR3: TGTGACAGCAGTTTAGAGGGGGCGGACAATCAGCCCCAGCATTTT. Translation: CDSSLEGADNQPQHF.

This clonotype appeared a few times. The rearrangement joins TRBV7-2 to TRBJ2-7; no clear D gene. This CDR3 comprises 15 residues. Trimming left V 1 base short and J 2 bases short, with 12 bases between. The V gene's germline CDR1 is SGHTA and CDR2 FQGNSA. CDR3 nucleotide sequence: TGTGCCAGCAGCTTAGGGGCAGCAGGTCCCTACGAGCAGTACTTC. Translation gives CASSLGAAGPYEQYF.

This clonotype was seen only a few times. The rearrangement links TRBV20-1 to TRBJ1-1; a possible D gene is TRBD1 (6 bases). CDR3 length: 13 residues. Looked up from germline, CDR1 is DFQATT and CDR2 is SNEGSKA (reference sequence). For the CDR3, the DNA is TGCTCCCTTTGCGACAGGAAGAACACTGAAGCTTTCTTT. Encoded protein: CSLCDRKNTEAFF.

The count of this clonotype is one. An end of the junction does not agree with germline; a read error may underlie this. The chain joins TRBV20-1 to TRBJ2-4; possible D gene TRBD1, 5 bases. TRBJ2-7 explains the end of the DNA better; the J call may be wrong. Germline lookup yields CDR1 DFQATT and CDR2 SNEGSKA (reference sequence). CDR3 length: 14 amino acids. CDR3 sequence (DNA): TGCAGTGTTAGAGAAGGGAAGGGGTGGGGCGAGCAGTACTTC. Protein sequence: CSVREGKGWGEQYF.

This clonotype was seen a few times. J is TRBJ2-1 and V is TRBV10-3, with 8 bases matching TRBD1. V shed 8 bases, J shed 6 bases, and the junction held 12 bases outside the gene matches. In germline, CDR1 is ENHRY, CDR2 SYGVKD. The CDR3 has 15 residues. In nucleotides, the CDR3 is TGTGCCATCCGTCGCCGGGACAGGCCGTTCAATGAGCAGTTCTTC. Protein: CAIRRRDRPFNEQFF.

Regarding this clonotype: The junction departs from germline at one end; a sequencing error may be responsible. The rearrangement joins TRBV12-3 or TRBV12-4 to TRBJ2-3; tentatively, D is TRBD2 (5 bases). The CDR3 length is 12 residues. For the CDR3, the DNA is TGTGCCAGCCGATTTAGCGCAGATACGCAATATTTT. Protein product: CASRFSADTQYF.

Ten or more counts support this clonotype. The V gene is TRBV10-3, the J gene TRBJ2-3; D ambiguous. The CDR3 covers 14 residues. Trimming pared 6 bases from V and 0 bases from J, leaving 10 bases between. Germline lookup yields CDR1 ENHRY and CDR2 SYGVKD. This chain's CDR3 is CAISPGSSTDTQYF. Here the CDR3 DNA reads TGTGCCATCAGCCCCGGAAGCAGCACAGATACGCAGTATTTT.

There are a few counts of this clonotype. The V and J genes are TRBV12-3 or TRBV12-4 and TRBJ2-5; tentative D call: TRBD2 (5 bases). CDR3 length: 12 residues. Trimming removed 5 bases at V and 5 bases at J, with 9 bases between. CDR3 DNA: TGTGCCAGCAGTCGAGGGTACGAGACCCAGTACTTC. The encoded protein is CASSRGYETQYF.

The chain combines TRBV6-5 with TRBJ2-3; TRBD1 matches at 8 bases. Per germline, CDR1 MNHEY and CDR2 SVGAGI. V lost 6 bases to trimming and J lost 3 bases; unmatched junction nucleotides: 8. This CDR3 has 15 residues. The CDR3 DNA follows: TGTGCCAGCAGGCCCTTCGGACAGGGAACAGATACGCAGTATTTT. Translated, it gives CASRPFGQGTDTQYF.

The genes are TRBV4-1 and TRBJ2-1; 10 bases match TRBD2. Germline V gene lookup returns CDR1 MGHRA and CDR2 YSYEKL. The J segment lost 4 bases and the V segment lost 3 bases, leaving 3 bases of the junction unmatched. The CDR3 contains 15 residues. The CDR3: CASSHPLAGYNEQFF. CDR3 coding DNA: TGCGCCAGCAGCCACCCACTAGCGGGGTACAATGAGCAGTTCTTC.

The chain carries TRBV29-1 and TRBJ2-5, with D possibly TRBD1 on 6 matching bases. Germline lookup yields CDR1 SQVTM and CDR2 ANQGSEA. The CDR3 is 16 amino acids. Trimming removed 6 bases at V and 4 bases at J, with 24 bases between. CDR3 DNA sequence: TGCAGCGTCCCAACCCACCTCTCAGGGGCTGCAGAGACCCAGTACTTC. Translation: CSVPTHLSGAAETQYF. The variable domain in full, with the rest retrieved from reference TRBV29-1 and TRBJ2-5, is SAVISQKPSRDICQRGTSLTIQCQVDSQVTMMFWYRQQPGQSLTLIATANQGSEATYESGFVIDKFPISRPNLTFSTLTVSNMSPEDSSIYLCSVPTHLSGAAETQYFGPGTRLLVL.